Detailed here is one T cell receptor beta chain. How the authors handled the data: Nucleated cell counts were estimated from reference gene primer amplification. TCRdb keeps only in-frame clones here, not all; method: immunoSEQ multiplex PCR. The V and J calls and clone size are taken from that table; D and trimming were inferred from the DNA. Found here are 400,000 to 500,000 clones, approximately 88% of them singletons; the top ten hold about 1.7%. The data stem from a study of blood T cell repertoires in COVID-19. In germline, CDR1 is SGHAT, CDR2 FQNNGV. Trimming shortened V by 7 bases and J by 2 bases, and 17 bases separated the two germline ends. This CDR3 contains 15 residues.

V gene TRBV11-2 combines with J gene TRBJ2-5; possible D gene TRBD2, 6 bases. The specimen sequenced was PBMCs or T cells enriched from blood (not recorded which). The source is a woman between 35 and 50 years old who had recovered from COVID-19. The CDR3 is CASTPRGRSQETQYF. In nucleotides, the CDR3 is TGTGCCAGCACCCCCCGGGGGAGAAGTCAAGAGACCCAGTACTTC.